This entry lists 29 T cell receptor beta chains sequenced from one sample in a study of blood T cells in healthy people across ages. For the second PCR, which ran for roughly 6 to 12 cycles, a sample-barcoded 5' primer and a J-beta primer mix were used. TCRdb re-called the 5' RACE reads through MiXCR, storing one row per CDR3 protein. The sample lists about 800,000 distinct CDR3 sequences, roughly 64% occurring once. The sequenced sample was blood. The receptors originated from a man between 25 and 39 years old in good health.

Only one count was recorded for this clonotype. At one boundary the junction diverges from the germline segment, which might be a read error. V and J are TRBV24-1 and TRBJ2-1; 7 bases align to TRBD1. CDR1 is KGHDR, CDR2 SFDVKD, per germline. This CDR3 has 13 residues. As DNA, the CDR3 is TGTGCCGCCAGTGATTACACAGGGGAAGGACAGTTCTTC. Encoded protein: CAASDYTGEGQFF.

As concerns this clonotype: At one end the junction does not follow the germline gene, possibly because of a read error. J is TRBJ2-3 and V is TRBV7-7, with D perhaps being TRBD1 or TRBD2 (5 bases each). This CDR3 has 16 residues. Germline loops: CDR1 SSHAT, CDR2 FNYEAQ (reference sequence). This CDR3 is CASSLKGLVRRDTQYF. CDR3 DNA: TGTGCTAGCAGCTTAAAGGGGCTAGTCAGGAGGGATACGCAGTATTTT.

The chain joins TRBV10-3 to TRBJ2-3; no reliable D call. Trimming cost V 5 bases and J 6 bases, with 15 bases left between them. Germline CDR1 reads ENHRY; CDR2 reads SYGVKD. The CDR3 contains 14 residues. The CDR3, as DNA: TGTGCCATCAGTTGGACGTACGACGGGGATACGCAGTATTTT. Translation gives CAISWTYDGDTQYF.

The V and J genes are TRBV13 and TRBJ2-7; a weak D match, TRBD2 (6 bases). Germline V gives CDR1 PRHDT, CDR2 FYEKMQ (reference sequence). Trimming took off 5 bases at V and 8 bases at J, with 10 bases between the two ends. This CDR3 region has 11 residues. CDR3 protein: CASSGGTKQYF. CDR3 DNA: TGTGCCAGCAGCGGGGGGACGAAGCAGTACTTC.

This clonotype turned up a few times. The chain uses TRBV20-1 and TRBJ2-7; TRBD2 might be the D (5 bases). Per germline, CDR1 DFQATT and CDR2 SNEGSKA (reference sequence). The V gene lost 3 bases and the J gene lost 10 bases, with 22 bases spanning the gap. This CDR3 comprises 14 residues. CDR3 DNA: TGCAGTGCTAGTCTATTATCTAGCACCGAGGCCCAGTACTTC. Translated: CSASLLSSTEAQYF.

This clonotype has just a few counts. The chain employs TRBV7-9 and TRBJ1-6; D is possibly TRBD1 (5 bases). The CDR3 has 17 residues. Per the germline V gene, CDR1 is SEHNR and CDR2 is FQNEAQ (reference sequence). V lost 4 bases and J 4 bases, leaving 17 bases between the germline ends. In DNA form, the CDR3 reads TGTGCCAGCAGCTCCACCGGGGCCGTCTCTTATAATTCACCCCTCCACTTT. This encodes CASSSTGAVSYNSPLHF.

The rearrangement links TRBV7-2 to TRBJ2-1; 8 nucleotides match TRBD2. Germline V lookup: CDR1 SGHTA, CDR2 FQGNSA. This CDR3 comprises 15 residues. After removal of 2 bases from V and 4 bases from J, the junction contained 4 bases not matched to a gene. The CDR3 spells CASSLSAGAYNEQFF. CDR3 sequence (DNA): TGTGCCAGCAGCTTATCAGCGGGAGCTTACAATGAGCAGTTCTTC.

The CDR3 bases are TGTGCCAGCAGTCCCAGGGCTAGCGGCCCCTACGAGCAGTACTTC. Protein sequence: CASSPRASGPYEQYF. V and J are TRBV27 and TRBJ2-7; TRBD2 aligns across 7 bases. The CDR3 consists of 15 residues. Germline values: CDR1 MNHEY, CDR2 SMNVEV (reference sequence). V trimming: 5 bases; J trimming: 2 bases; junction bases outside the gene matches: 9.

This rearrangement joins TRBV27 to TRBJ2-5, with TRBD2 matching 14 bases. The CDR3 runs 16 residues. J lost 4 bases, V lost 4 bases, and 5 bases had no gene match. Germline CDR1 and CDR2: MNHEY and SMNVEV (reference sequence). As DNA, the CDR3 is TGTGCCAGCAGTTCGACTAGCGGGAGGGCCCTAGAGACCCAGTACTTC. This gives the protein CASSSTSGRALETQYF.

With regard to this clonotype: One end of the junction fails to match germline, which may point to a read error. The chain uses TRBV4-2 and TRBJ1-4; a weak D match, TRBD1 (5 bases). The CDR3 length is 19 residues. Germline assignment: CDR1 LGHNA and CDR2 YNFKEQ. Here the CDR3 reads CASSQDPPGRAPVNEKPFF. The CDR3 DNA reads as TGTGCCAGCAGCCAAGACCCCCCCGGCAGGGCGCCGGTTAATGAAAAACCGTTTTTT.

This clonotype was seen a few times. CDR3 DNA sequence: TGTGCCAGCAGCTCCTCGGGTGGGAGGGAGACCCAGTACTTC. Protein: CASSSSGGRETQYF. The chain combines TRBV13 with TRBJ2-5; TRBD2 might be the D (6 bases). The V and J ends lost 4 bases and 5 bases respectively, with 14 bases between them. The CDR3 is 14 amino acids. Germline V gene lookup returns CDR1 PRHDT and CDR2 FYEKMQ (reference sequence).

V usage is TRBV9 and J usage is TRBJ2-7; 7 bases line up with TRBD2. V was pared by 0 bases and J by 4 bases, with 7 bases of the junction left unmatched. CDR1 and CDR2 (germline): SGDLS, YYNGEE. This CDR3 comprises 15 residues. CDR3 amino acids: CASSVDGTMRYEQYF. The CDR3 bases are TGTGCCAGCAGCGTAGATGGGACTATGAGGTACGAGCAGTACTTC.

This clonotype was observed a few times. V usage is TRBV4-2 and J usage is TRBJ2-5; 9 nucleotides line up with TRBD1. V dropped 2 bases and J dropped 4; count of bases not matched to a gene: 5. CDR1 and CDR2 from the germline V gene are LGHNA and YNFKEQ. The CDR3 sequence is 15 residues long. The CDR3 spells CASSQRTGAGETQYF. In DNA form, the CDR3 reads TGTGCCAGCAGCCAACGGACAGGGGCTGGAGAGACCCAGTACTTC.

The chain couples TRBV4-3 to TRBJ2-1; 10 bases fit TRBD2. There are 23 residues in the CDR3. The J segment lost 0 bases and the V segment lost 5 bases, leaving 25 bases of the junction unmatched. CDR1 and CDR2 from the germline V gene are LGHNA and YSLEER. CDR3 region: CASSYQDWRLDKREGSSYNEQFF. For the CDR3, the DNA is TGCGCCAGCAGCTACCAAGATTGGCGCCTGGACAAGCGGGAGGGGAGCTCCTACAATGAGCAGTTCTTC.

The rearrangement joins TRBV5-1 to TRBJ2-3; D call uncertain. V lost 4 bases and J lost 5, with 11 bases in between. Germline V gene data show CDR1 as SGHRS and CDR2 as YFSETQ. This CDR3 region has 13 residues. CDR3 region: CASSPWTGDTQYF. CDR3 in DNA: TGCGCCAGCAGCCCCTGGACGGGAGATACGCAGTATTTT. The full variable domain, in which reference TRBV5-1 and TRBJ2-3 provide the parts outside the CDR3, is KAGVTQTPRYLIKTRGQQVTLSCSPISGHRSVSWYQQTPGQGLQFLFEYFSETQRNKGNFPGRFSGRQFSNSRSEMNVSTLELGDSALYLCASSPWTGDTQYFGPGTRLTVL.

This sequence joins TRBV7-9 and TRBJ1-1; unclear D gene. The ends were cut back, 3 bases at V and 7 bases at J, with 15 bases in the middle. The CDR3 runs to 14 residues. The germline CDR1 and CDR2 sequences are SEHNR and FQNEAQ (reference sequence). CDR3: CASSLSGISDEAFF. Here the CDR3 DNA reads TGTGCCAGCAGCTTGAGCGGGATAAGTGATGAAGCTTTCTTT.

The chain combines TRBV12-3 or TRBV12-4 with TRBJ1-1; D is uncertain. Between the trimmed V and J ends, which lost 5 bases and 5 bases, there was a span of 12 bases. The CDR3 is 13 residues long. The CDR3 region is CASSPATGTEAFF. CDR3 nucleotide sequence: TGTGCCAGCAGTCCCGCCACGGGGACTGAAGCTTTCTTT.

This CDR3 is CATSRTSDYYNEQFF. CDR3 in DNA: TGTGCCACCAGCAGAACTAGCGACTACTACAATGAGCAGTTCTTC. The rearrangement uses TRBV15 and TRBJ2-1; 7 bases map to TRBD2. The CDR3 has 15 residues. Germline V gives CDR1 LNHNV, CDR2 YYDKDF (reference sequence). V was clipped by 2 bases and J by 3 bases; unmatched bases: 4.

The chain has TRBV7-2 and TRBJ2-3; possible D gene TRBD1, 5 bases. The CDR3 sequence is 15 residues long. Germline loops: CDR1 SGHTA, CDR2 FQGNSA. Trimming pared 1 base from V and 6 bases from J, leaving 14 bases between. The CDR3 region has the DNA TGTGCCAGCAGCTTAGACGGCGGACAAGCTGATACGCAGTATTTT. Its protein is CASSLDGGQADTQYF.

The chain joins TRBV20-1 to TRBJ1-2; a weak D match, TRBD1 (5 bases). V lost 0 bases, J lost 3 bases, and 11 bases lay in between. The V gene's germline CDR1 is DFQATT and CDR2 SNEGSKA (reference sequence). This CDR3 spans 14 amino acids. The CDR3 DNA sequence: TGCAGTGCTAGAGATTTTGGGGGGGACTATGGCTACACCTTC. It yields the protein CSARDFGGDYGYTF.

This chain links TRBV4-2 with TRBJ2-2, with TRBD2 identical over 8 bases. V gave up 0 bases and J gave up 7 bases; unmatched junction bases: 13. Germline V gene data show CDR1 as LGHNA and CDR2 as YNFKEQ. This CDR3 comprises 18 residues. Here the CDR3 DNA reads TGTGCCAGCAGCCAAGATCTTACGGGGGGGCTCCGGAGCGGGGAGCTGTTTTTT. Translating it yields CASSQDLTGGLRSGELFF.

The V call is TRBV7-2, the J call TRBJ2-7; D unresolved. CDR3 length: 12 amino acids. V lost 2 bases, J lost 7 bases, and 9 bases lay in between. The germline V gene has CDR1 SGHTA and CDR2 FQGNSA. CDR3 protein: CASSLWLNEQYF. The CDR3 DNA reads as TGTGCCAGCAGCTTATGGTTGAATGAGCAGTACTTC.

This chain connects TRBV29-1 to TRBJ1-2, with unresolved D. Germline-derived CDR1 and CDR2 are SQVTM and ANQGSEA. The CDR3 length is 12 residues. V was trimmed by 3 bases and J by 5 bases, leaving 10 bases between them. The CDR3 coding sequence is TGCAGCGTTGACTCGGGAGGGTATGGCTACACCTTC. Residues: CSVDSGGYGYTF.

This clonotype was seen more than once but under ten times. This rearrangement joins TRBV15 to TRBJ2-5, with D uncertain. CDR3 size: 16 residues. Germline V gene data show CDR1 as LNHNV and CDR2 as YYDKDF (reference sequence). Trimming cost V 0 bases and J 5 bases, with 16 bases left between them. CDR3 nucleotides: TGTGCCACCAGCAGAGATCTTCAAGGGCTTGGGGAGACCCAGTACTTC. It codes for CATSRDLQGLGETQYF.

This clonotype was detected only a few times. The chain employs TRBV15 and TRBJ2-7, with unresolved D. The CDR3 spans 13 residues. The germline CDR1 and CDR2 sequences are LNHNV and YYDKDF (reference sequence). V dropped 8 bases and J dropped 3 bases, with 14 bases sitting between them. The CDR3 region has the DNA TGTGCCACCTCGAAGGGCACAAGCTACGAGCAGTACTTC. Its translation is CATSKGTSYEQYF.

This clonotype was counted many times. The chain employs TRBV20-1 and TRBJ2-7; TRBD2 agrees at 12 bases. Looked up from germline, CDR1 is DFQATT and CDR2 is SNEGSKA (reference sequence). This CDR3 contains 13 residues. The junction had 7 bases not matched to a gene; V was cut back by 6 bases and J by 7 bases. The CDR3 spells CSAYTSGRREQYF. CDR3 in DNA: TGCAGTGCGTATACTAGCGGGAGGAGGGAGCAGTACTTC.

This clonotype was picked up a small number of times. Written as DNA, the CDR3 is TGTGCCAGCAGCTTAAATCAGGGTTCCTGGGGCAATGAGCAGTTCTTC. Protein product: CASSLNQGSWGNEQFF. The rearrangement uses TRBV7-2 and TRBJ2-1; a weak D match, TRBD1 (5 bases). Trimming removed 2 bases at V and 6 bases at J, with 17 bases between. Germline V lookup: CDR1 SGHTA, CDR2 FQGNSA. CDR3 length: 16 amino acids.

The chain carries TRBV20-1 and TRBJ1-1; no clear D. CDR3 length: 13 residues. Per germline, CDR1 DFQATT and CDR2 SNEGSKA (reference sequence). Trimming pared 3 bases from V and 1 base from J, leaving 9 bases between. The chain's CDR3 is CSASVTTNTEAFF. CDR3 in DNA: TGCAGTGCTAGTGTGACTACGAACACTGAAGCTTTCTTT.

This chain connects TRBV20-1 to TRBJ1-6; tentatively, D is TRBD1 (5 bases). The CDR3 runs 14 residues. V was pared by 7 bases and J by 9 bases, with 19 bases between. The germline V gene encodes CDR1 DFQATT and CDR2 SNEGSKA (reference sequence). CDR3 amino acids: CSVNSGTQASPLHF. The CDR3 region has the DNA TGCAGTGTAAATTCTGGGACTCAGGCTTCACCCCTCCACTTT.